The source of this TCR beta chain is a study of OX40 agonist ivuxolimab in advanced cancers. Study-level information: With a range of roughly 20 to 80, age averaged about 58 years, and around 83% were male.

Generated by immunoSEQ multiplex PCR, the TCRdb table keeps only in-frame clones and is missing some. The sample carries 50,000 to 80,000 clones, about 86% recorded once. Findings of the study overall: Certain nonresponders additionally had low normalized T-cell clonal expansion.

A note on this clone: What it binds is unknown.

Germline loops: CDR1 KGHSH, CDR2 LQKENI. CDR3 length: 13 residues. Trimming stripped 4 bases from V and 6 bases from J, with 13 bases between. Sampled blood was obtained at baseline, cycle 4 day 1, and cycle 7 day 1. This receptor was identified in an adult with an advanced solid tumor such as melanoma, head and neck, liver or kidney cancer. The V call is TRBV18, the J call TRBJ2-7, with D perhaps matching TRBD1 or TRBD2 (5 bases each). Sequencing was performed on CD4+ or CD8+ T cells sorted from blood, taken in a trial of the OX40 agonist ivuxolimab. CDR3 loop: CASSQAFGGEQYF. In DNA, the CDR3 is TGTGCCAGCTCACAGGCATTTGGGGGCGAGCAGTACTTC.